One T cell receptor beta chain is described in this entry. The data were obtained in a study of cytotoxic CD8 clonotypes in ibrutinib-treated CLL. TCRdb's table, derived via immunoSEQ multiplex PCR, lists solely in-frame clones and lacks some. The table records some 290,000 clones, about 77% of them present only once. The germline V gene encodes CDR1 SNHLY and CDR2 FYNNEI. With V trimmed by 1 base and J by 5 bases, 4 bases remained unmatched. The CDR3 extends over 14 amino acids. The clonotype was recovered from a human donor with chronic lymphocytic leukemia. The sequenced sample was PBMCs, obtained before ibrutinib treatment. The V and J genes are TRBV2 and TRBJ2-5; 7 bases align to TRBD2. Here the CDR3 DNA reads TGTGCCAGCAGTGAAGAGCGGGGAACGGAGACCCAGTACTTC. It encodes CASSEERGTETQYF.